The rows below give T cell receptor beta chains drawn from one sample of a study of graft-versus-host responses after intestinal transplantation. TCRdb's copy holds only in-frame clones and misses some; the assay was immunoSEQ multiplex PCR. This sample has over 55,000 clones, with 90% found just once. These receptors have no identified antigens. The specimen was unstimulated CD8+ T cells sorted from spleen or lymph node cells, collected before intestinal transplant. These TCRs come from a human donor who received an intestinal transplant. Each CDR3 is given with its conserved first and last residue. D genes are given only for firm matches. Clone sizes are given selectively: once, few, many, or a class where the clone is expanded.

abundance: once
d_gene: TRBD2
j_gene: TRBJ2-5
v_gene: TRBV9
CDR3nt: TGTGCCAGCAGCTTCCCCAAAAATAGCGGGGGGCCACAAGAGACCCAGTACTTC
CDR3aa: CASSFPKNSGGPQETQYF

abundance: -
d_gene: -
j_gene: TRBJ2-3
v_gene: TRBV7-3
CDR3nt: TGTGCCAGCAGCTTACAGGGTCAAACGCAGTATTTT
CDR3aa: CASSLQGQTQYF

abundance: -
d_gene: -
j_gene: TRBJ1-1
v_gene: TRBV10-2
CDR3nt: TGCGCCAGCAGTTGGGCAGGGAAGGAAGCTTTCTTT
CDR3aa: CASSWAGKEAFF

abundance: -
d_gene: TRBD1
j_gene: TRBJ2-7
v_gene: TRBV27
CDR3nt: TGTGCCAGCAGTGGGACAGCCCGCGGTGGGGAGCAGTACTTC
CDR3aa: CASSGTARGGEQYF

abundance: -
d_gene: -
j_gene: TRBJ2-7
v_gene: TRBV27
CDR3nt: TGTGCCAGCAGTCCACAGGGAATTACCTACGAGCAGTACTTC
CDR3aa: CASSPQGITYEQYF

abundance: -
d_gene: TRBD1
j_gene: TRBJ1-3
v_gene: TRBV12-5
CDR3nt: TGTGCTAGTGGTTTGTGGGACAGTTTTTATGGAAACACCATATATTTT
CDR3aa: CASGLWDSFYGNTIYF

abundance: -
d_gene: -
j_gene: TRBJ1-1
v_gene: TRBV14
CDR3nt: TGTGCCAGCAGCCCTAGCCTGAACACTGAAGCTTTCTTT
CDR3aa: CASSPSLNTEAFF

abundance: -
d_gene: -
j_gene: TRBJ1-2
v_gene: TRBV6-4
CDR3nt: TGTGCCAGCAGTGACAGACTGGGGAGGAACTATGGCTACACCTTC
CDR3aa: CASSDRLGRNYGYTF

abundance: -
d_gene: -
j_gene: TRBJ2-5
v_gene: TRBV21-1
CDR3nt: TGTGCCAGCGGAACAGGGGGCGCGGAGACCCAGTACTTC
CDR3aa: CASGTGGAETQYF

abundance: -
d_gene: -
j_gene: TRBJ1-4
v_gene: TRBV5-5
CDR3nt: TGTGCCAGCAGCTTGGCTCGGAGGGAGTATGAAAAACTGTTTTTT
CDR3aa: CASSLARREYEKLFF

abundance: -
d_gene: -
j_gene: TRBJ1-1
v_gene: TRBV27
CDR3nt: TGTGCCAGCAGTCCTGGAGGTACTGAAGCTTTCTTT
CDR3aa: CASSPGGTEAFF

abundance: -
d_gene: -
j_gene: TRBJ1-2
v_gene: TRBV20-1
CDR3nt: TGCAGTGCCCCGGTCTATGGCTACACCTTC
CDR3aa: CSAPVYGYTF

abundance: -
d_gene: -
j_gene: TRBJ1-1
v_gene: TRBV9
CDR3nt: TGTGCCAGCAGCGTAGGTTCAGGTAACACTGAAGCTTTCTTT
CDR3aa: CASSVGSGNTEAFF

abundance: -
d_gene: -
j_gene: TRBJ2-3
v_gene: TRBV4-1
CDR3nt: TGCGCCAGCAGCGGAAGTCCCCAGGGGACAGATACGCAGTATTTT
CDR3aa: CASSGSPQGTDTQYF

abundance: -
d_gene: -
j_gene: TRBJ2-7
v_gene: TRBV6-1
CDR3nt: TGTGCCAGCAGTGAAGGGAGGCTCAGTGGGGCCTACGAGCAGTACTTC
CDR3aa: CASSEGRLSGAYEQYF

abundance: -
d_gene: -
j_gene: TRBJ2-7
v_gene: TRBV6-5
CDR3nt: TGTGCCAGCAGTAGACAGCCCTACGAGCAGTACTTC
CDR3aa: CASSRQPYEQYF

abundance: -
d_gene: TRBD2
j_gene: TRBJ2-1
v_gene: TRBV9
CDR3nt: TGTGCCAGCAGCGTTGGGACTAGCGGGGCGCAGAGCTCCTACAATGAGCAGTTCTTC
CDR3aa: CASSVGTSGAQSSYNEQFF

abundance: once
d_gene: TRBD1
j_gene: TRBJ1-1
v_gene: TRBV9
CDR3nt: TGTGCCAGCTCCGGGCAGGGGGTTTCTGAAGCTTTCTTT
CDR3aa: CASSGQGVSEAFF

abundance: -
d_gene: -
j_gene: TRBJ2-5
v_gene: TRBV6-5
CDR3nt: TGTGCCAGCACCCCATTGGGGGCCTCGAAAGAGACCCAGTACTTC
CDR3aa: CASTPLGASKETQYF

abundance: -
d_gene: -
j_gene: TRBJ2-7
v_gene: TRBV4-1
CDR3nt: TGCGCCAGCAGCCAAGTCCCCGGGACACAACTCTACGAGCAGTACTTC
CDR3aa: CASSQVPGTQLYEQYF

abundance: -
d_gene: -
j_gene: TRBJ2-2
v_gene: TRBV7-9
CDR3nt: TGTGCCAGCAGCCCCCCGGGACAGAACACCGGGGAGCTGTTTTTT
CDR3aa: CASSPPGQNTGELFF

abundance: few
d_gene: TRBD1
j_gene: TRBJ1-1
v_gene: TRBV7-8
CDR3nt: TGTGCCAGCAGCCCAGGGGGGACCTACACTGAAGCTTTCTTT
CDR3aa: CASSPGGTYTEAFF

abundance: -
d_gene: -
j_gene: TRBJ1-5
v_gene: TRBV19
CDR3nt: TGTGCCAGTAGTATGTGGACAGTTAGCAATCAGCCCCAGCATTTT
CDR3aa: CASSMWTVSNQPQHF

abundance: -
d_gene: -
j_gene: TRBJ2-7
v_gene: TRBV9
CDR3nt: TGTGCCAGCAGCGAGGGGCTAGTCTACGAGCAGTACTTC
CDR3aa: CASSEGLVYEQYF

abundance: -
d_gene: -
j_gene: TRBJ1-1
v_gene: TRBV27
CDR3nt: TGTGCCAGCAGCCCCCCGGGGATAAACACTGAAGCTTTCTTT
CDR3aa: CASSPPGINTEAFF

abundance: -
d_gene: TRBD1
j_gene: TRBJ1-1
v_gene: TRBV2
CDR3nt: TGTGCCAGCAGTGAGTTGACAGGGGGGAGGACTGAAGCTTTCTTT
CDR3aa: CASSELTGGRTEAFF

abundance: -
d_gene: -
j_gene: TRBJ2-5
v_gene: TRBV11-2
CDR3nt: TGTGCCAGCAGCTTGTTGGGGGGTCAACAAGAGACCCAGTACTTC
CDR3aa: CASSLLGGQQETQYF

abundance: -
d_gene: -
j_gene: TRBJ2-2
v_gene: TRBV7-9
CDR3nt: TGTGCCAGCAGCCCAGGGGTGGGGACCGGGGAGCTGTTTTTT
CDR3aa: CASSPGVGTGELFF

abundance: -
d_gene: -
j_gene: TRBJ1-6
v_gene: TRBV10-2
CDR3nt: TGCGCCAGCAGTGGCTTAGTTATATCCTCACCCCTCCACTTT
CDR3aa: CASSGLVISSPLHF

abundance: -
d_gene: -
j_gene: TRBJ1-1
v_gene: TRBV5-8
CDR3nt: TGTGCCAGCTTCCTGTCCACTGAAGCTTTCTTT
CDR3aa: CASFLSTEAFF

abundance: -
d_gene: TRBD2
j_gene: TRBJ2-7
v_gene: TRBV5-4
CDR3nt: TGTGCCAGCAGCTCGGGGGGGTTTACCTACGAGCAGTACTTC
CDR3aa: CASSSGGFTYEQYF

abundance: -
d_gene: -
j_gene: TRBJ2-7
v_gene: TRBV29-1
CDR3nt: TGCAGCATAATAGGGGGTCGGGTAACCTACGAGCAGTACTTC
CDR3aa: CSIIGGRVTYEQYF

abundance: once
d_gene: -
j_gene: TRBJ2-3
v_gene: TRBV5-1
CDR3nt: TGCGCCAGCGAGGGCTCCCGCACGAATACGCAGTATTTT
CDR3aa: CASEGSRTNTQYF

abundance: -
d_gene: -
j_gene: TRBJ2-7
v_gene: TRBV25-1
CDR3nt: TGTGCCAGCAGTGGTCCGGGGGAGGTTGGCTACGAGCAGTACTTC
CDR3aa: CASSGPGEVGYEQYF

abundance: -
d_gene: -
j_gene: TRBJ1-2
v_gene: TRBV6-4
CDR3nt: TGTGCCAGCAGTGACGTGGGAGGCTATGGCTACACCTTC
CDR3aa: CASSDVGGYGYTF

abundance: -
d_gene: -
j_gene: TRBJ2-7
v_gene: TRBV19
CDR3nt: TGTGCCAGTGGTGCCGACTCTGGAGGGGAGCAGTACTTC
CDR3aa: CASGADSGGEQYF

abundance: once
d_gene: -
j_gene: TRBJ2-2
v_gene: TRBV6-1
CDR3nt: TGTGCCAGCAGTGACCCGGGAGCGAACACCGGGGAGCTGTTTTTT
CDR3aa: CASSDPGANTGELFF

abundance: once
d_gene: -
j_gene: TRBJ1-1
v_gene: TRBV19
CDR3nt: TGTGCCAGTAGTATTGGCGGAGGGAGCGAAGCTTTCTTT
CDR3aa: CASSIGGGSEAFF

abundance: -
d_gene: -
j_gene: TRBJ2-3
v_gene: TRBV4-1
CDR3nt: TGCGCCAGCAGCCAAGATCCTCTCGGGGCAGATACGCAGTATTTT
CDR3aa: CASSQDPLGADTQYF

abundance: -
d_gene: -
j_gene: TRBJ1-2
v_gene: TRBV27
CDR3nt: TGTGCCAGCAGTTTTGGGCCGTCCTATGGCTACACCTTC
CDR3aa: CASSFGPSYGYTF

abundance: -
d_gene: -
j_gene: TRBJ1-1
v_gene: TRBV6-6
CDR3nt: TGTGCCAGCAGTTCGGGGGGGTGGGGGAACACTGAAGCTTTCTTT
CDR3aa: CASSSGGWGNTEAFF

abundance: -
d_gene: -
j_gene: TRBJ2-7
v_gene: TRBV7-9
CDR3nt: TGTGCCAGCAGCTTAGGTGACGGAAGACTCGAGCAGTGCTTC
CDR3aa: CASSLGDGRLEQCF

abundance: -
d_gene: TRBD2
j_gene: TRBJ2-3
v_gene: TRBV9
CDR3nt: TGTGCCAGCAGCGAGAGCGGGGGGGCCTCAGATACGCAGTATTTT
CDR3aa: CASSESGGASDTQYF

abundance: -
d_gene: TRBD1
j_gene: TRBJ2-5
v_gene: TRBV6-5
CDR3nt: TGTGCCAGCGGCCCAGGGACAGCCCAAGAGACCCAGTACTTC
CDR3aa: CASGPGTAQETQYF

abundance: -
d_gene: -
j_gene: TRBJ1-6
v_gene: TRBV7-9
CDR3nt: TGTGCCAGCAGCTTAGGTGGCGCAGGAACGGATTCACCCCTCCACTTT
CDR3aa: CASSLGGAGTDSPLHF

abundance: -
d_gene: TRBD2
j_gene: TRBJ2-1
v_gene: TRBV13
CDR3nt: TGTGCCAGCAGCGCCGGGCGGGGGGGCCCGGGGAATGAGCAGTTCTTC
CDR3aa: CASSAGRGGPGNEQFF

abundance: -
d_gene: -
j_gene: TRBJ2-7
v_gene: TRBV7-9
CDR3nt: TGTGCCAGCAGCCCGCCGACAGGCTACGAGCAGTACTTC
CDR3aa: CASSPPTGYEQYF

abundance: once
d_gene: -
j_gene: TRBJ1-4
v_gene: TRBV6-6
CDR3nt: TGTGCCAGCAGCCCAAGCGAGGAACTGTTTTTT
CDR3aa: CASSPSEELFF